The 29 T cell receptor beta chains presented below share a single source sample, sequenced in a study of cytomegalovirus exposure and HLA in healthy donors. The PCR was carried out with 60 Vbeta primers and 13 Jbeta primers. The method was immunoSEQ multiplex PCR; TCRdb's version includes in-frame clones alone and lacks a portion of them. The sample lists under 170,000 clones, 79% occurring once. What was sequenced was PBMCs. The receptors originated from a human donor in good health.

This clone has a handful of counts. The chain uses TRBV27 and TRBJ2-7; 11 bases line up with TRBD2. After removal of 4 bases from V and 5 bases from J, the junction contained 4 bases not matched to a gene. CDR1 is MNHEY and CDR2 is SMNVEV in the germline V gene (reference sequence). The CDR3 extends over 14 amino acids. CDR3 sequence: CASSSTSGSNEQYF. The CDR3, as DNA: TGTGCCAGCAGTTCTACTAGCGGGAGCAACGAGCAGTACTTC.

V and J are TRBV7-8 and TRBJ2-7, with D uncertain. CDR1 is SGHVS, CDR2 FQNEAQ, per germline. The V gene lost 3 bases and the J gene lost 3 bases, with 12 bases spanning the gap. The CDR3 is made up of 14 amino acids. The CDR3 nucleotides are TGTGCCAGCAGCTTTGCACTATCAGACTACGAGCAGTACTTC. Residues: CASSFALSDYEQYF.

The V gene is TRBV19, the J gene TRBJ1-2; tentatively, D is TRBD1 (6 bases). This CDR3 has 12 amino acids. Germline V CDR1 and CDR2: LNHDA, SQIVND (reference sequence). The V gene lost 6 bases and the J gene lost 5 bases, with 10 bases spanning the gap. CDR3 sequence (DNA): TGTGCCAGTAGCCCAGGACAGTATGGCTACACCTTC. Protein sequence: CASSPGQYGYTF.

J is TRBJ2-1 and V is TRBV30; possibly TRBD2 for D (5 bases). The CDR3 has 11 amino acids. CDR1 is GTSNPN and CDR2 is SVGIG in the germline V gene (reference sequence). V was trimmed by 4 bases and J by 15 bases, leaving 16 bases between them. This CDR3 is CAWTRTGGAFF. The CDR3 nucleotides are TGTGCCTGGACAAGGACCGGAGGCGCGTTCTTC.

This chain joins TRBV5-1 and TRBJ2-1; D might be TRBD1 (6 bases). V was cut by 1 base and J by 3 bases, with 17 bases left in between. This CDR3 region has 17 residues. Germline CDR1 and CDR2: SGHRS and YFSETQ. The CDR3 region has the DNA TGCGCCAGCAGCTTGACAGGGTGGTCGGTTGACTACAATGAGCAGTTCTTC. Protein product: CASSLTGWSVDYNEQFF.

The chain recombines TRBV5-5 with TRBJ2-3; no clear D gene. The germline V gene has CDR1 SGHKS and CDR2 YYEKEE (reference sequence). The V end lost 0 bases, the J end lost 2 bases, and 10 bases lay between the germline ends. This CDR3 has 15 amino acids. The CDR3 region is CASSLDGASTDTQYF. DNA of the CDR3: TGTGCCAGCAGCTTGGATGGAGCTTCCACAGATACGCAGTATTTT.

CDR3 nucleotide sequence: TGTGCCAGCAGTGAAGAGGGGACAGGGACCTACGAGCAGTACTTC. Its translation is CASSEEGTGTYEQYF. The chain is built from TRBV6-1 and TRBJ2-7, with 9 nucleotides matching TRBD1. This CDR3 has 15 residues. Germline V gene sequence: CDR1 MNHNS, CDR2 SASEGT. The trim removed 1 base at V and 2 bases at J, leaving 3 bases unmatched.

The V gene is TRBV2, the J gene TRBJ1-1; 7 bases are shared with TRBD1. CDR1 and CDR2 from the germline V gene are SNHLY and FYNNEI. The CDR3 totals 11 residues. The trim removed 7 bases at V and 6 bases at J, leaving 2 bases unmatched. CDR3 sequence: CASTTGAEAFF. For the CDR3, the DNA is TGTGCCAGCACCACAGGGGCTGAAGCTTTCTTT.

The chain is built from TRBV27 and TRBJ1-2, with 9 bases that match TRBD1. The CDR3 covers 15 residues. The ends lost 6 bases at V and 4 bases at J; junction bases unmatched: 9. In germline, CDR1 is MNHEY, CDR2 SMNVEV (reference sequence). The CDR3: CASSLTGTGTYGYTF. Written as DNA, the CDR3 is TGTGCCAGCAGCTTAACCGGGACAGGGACCTATGGCTACACCTTC.

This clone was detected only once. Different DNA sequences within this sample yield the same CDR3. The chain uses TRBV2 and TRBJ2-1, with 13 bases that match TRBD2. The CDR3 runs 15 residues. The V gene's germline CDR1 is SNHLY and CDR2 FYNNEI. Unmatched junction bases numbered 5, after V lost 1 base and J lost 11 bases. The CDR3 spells CASSEETSGGYQQFF. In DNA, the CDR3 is TGTGCCAGCAGTGAAGAGACTAGCGGGGGGTACCAGCAGTTCTTC.

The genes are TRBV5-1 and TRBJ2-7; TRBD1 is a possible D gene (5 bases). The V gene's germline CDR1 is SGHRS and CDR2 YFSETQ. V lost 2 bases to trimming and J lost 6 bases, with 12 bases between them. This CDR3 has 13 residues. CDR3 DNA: TGCGCCAGCAGCTTACAGGTACCGGGCGAGCAGTACTTC. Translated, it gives CASSLQVPGEQYF.

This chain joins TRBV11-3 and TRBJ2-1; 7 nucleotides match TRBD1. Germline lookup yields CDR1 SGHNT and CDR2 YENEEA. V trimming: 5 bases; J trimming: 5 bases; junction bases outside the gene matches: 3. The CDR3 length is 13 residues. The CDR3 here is CASSRDRNNEQFF. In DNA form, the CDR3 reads TGTGCCAGCAGCCGGGACAGAAACAATGAGCAGTTCTTC.

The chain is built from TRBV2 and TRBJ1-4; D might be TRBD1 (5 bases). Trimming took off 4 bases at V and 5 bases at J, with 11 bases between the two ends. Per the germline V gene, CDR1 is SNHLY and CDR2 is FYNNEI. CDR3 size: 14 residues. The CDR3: CASSAGRVNEKLFF. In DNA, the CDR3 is TGTGCCAGCAGTGCAGGCAGGGTGAATGAAAAACTGTTTTTT.

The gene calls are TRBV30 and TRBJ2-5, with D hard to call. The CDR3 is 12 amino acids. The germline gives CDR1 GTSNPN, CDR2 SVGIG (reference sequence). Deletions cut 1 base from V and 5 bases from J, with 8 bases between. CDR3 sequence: CAWSAVPETQYF. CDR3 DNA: TGTGCCTGGAGTGCCGTCCCGGAGACCCAGTACTTC. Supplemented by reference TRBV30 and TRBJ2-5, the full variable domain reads SQTIHQWPATLVQPVGSPLSLECTVEGTSNPNLYWYRQAAGRGLQLLFYSVGIGQISSEVPQNLSASRPQDRQFILSSKKLLLSDSGFYLCAWSAVPETQYFGPGTRLLVL.

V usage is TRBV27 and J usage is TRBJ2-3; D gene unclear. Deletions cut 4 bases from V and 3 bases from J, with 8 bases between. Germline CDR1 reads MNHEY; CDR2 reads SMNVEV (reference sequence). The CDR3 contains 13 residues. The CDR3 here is CASSSSITDTQYF. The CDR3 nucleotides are TGTGCCAGCAGTTCATCAATAACAGATACGCAGTATTTT.

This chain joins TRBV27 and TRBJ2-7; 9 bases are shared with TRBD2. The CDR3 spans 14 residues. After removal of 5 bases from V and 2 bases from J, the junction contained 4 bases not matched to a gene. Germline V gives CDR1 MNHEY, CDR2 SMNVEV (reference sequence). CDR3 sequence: CASSQGLAPYEQYF. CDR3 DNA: TGTGCCAGCAGTCAAGGACTAGCGCCCTACGAGCAGTACTTC.

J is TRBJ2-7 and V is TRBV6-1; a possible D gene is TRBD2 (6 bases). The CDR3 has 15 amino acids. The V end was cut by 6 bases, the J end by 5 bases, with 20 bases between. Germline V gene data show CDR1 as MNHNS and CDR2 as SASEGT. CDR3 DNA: TGTGCCAGCAGAAGAACCGCGACTAGGCCCGACGAGCAGTACTTC. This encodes CASRRTATRPDEQYF.

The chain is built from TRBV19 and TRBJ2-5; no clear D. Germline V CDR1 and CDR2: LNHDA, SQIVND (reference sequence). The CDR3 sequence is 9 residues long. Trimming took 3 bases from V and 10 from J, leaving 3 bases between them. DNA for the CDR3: TGTGCCAGTAGTATTATCCAGTACTTC. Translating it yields CASSIIQYF. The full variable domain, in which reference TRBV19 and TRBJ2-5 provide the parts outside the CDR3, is DGGITQSPKYLFRKEGQNVTLSCEQNLNHDAMYWYRQDPGQGLRLIYYSQIVNDFQKGDIAEGYSVSREKKESFPLTVTSAQKNPTAFYLCASSIIQYFGPGTRLLVL.

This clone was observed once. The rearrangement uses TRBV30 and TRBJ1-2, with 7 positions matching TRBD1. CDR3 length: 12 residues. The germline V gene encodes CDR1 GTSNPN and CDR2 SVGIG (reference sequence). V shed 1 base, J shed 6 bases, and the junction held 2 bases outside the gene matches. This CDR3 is CAWSGQGHGYTF. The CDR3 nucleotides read TGTGCCTGGAGTGGACAGGGCCATGGCTACACCTTC. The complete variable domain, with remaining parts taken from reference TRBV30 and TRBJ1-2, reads SQTIHQWPATLVQPVGSPLSLECTVEGTSNPNLYWYRQAAGRGLQLLFYSVGIGQISSEVPQNLSASRPQDRQFILSSKKLLLSDSGFYLCAWSGQGHGYTFGSGTRLTVV.

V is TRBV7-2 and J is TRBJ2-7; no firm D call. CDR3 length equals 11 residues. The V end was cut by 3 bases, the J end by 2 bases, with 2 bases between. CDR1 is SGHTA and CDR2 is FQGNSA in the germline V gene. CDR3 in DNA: TGTGCCAGCAGCTTCACCTACGAGCAGTACTTC. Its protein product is CASSFTYEQYF.

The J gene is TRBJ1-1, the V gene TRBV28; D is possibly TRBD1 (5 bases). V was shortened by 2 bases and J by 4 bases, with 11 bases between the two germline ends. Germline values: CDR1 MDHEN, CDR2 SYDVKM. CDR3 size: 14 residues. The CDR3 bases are TGTGCCAGCAGTTTAGGGAGGGGCGCCACTGAAGCTTTCTTT. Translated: CASSLGRGATEAFF.

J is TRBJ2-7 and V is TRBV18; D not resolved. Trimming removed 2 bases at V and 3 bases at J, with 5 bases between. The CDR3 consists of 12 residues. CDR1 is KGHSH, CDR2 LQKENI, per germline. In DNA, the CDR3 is TGTGCCAGCTCACCAACAGACTACGAGCAGTACTTC. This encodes CASSPTDYEQYF.

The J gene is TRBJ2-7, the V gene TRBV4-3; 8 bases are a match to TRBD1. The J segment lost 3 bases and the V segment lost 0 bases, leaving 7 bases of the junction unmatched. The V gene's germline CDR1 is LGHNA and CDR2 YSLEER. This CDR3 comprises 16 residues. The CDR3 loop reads CASSQDLRTGLYEQYF. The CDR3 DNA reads TGCGCCAGCAGCCAAGATCTGCGGACAGGGCTCTACGAGCAGTACTTC.

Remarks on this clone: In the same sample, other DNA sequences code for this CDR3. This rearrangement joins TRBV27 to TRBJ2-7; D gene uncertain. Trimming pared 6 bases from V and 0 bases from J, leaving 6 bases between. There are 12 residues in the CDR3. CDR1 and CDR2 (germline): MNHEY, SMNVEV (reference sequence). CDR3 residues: CASSPSSYEQYF. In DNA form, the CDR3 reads TGTGCCAGCAGCCCCTCCTCCTACGAGCAGTACTTC.

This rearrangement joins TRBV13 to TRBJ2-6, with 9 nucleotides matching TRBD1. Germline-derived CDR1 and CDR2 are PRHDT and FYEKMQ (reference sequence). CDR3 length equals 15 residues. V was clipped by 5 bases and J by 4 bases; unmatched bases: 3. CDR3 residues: CASSLGQGGANVLTF. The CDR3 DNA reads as TGTGCCAGCAGCCTGGGACAGGGAGGGGCCAACGTCCTGACTTTC.

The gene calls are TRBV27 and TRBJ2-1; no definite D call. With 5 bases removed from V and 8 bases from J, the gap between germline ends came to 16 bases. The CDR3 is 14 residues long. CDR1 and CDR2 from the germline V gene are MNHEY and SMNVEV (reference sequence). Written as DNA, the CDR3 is TGTGCCAGCAGTCTAGAATCCCCTTACTATGAGCAGTTCTTC. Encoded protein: CASSLESPYYEQFF.

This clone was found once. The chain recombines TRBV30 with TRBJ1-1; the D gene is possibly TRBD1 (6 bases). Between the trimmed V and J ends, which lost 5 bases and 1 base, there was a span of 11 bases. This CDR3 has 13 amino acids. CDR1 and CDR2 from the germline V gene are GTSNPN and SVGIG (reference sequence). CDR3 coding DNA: TGTGCCTGGGCCGGGACACCGAACACTGAAGCTTTCTTT. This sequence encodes CAWAGTPNTEAFF.

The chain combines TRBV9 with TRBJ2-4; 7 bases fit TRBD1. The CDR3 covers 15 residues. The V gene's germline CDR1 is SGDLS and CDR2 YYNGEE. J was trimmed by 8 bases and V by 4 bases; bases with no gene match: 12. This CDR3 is CASSPTRTTGDIQYF. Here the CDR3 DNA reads TGTGCCAGCAGCCCCACCCGGACAACAGGGGACATTCAGTACTTC.

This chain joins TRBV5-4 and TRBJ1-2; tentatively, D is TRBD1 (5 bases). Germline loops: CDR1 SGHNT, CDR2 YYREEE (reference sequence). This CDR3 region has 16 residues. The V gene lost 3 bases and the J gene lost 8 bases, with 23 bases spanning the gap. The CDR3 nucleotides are TGTGCCAGCAGCTCGATTAACGCCGGGACTGGGTTCGGCTACACCTTC. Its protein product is CASSSINAGTGFGYTF.